Following are 27 T cell receptor beta chains from one sample sequenced in a study of T cells in Graves' hyperthyroidism and ophthalmopathy. Amplification targeted TCR beta CDR3 regions from RNA transcripts. When the TCR CDR3 underwent first-round RT-PCR, the HTBI primer set was used. TCRdb used MiXCR to reprocess the multiplex PCR reads, holding one entry per CDR3 protein. This table holds some 620,000 distinct CDR3 sequences, under 20% found once. What was sequenced was blood. Receptors originate from a woman aged 30 to 39 with Graves' hyperthyroidism.

This clonotype was observed a handful of times. The rearrangement links TRBV18 to TRBJ1-4; TRBD1 is a possible D gene (6 bases). CDR1 KGHSH and CDR2 LQKENI come from the germline V gene. Trimming pared 3 bases from V and 5 bases from J, leaving 16 bases between. This CDR3 is built from 16 residues. The CDR3 DNA reads as TGTGCCAGCTCACCTAAGACTACAGGGTTGAATGAAAAACTGTTTTTT. It codes for CASSPKTTGLNEKLFF. Looking up the rest from reference TRBV18 and TRBJ1-4 gives the full variable domain: NAGVMQNPRHLVRRRGQEARLRCSPMKGHSHVYWYRQLPEEGLKFMVYLQKENIIDESGMPKERFSAEFPKEGPSILRIQQVVRGDSAAYFCASSPKTTGLNEKLFFGSGTQLSVL.

The V gene is TRBV6-5, the J gene TRBJ1-1; D may be TRBD1 (6 bases). The CDR3 has 15 residues. Germline V gene data show CDR1 as MNHEY and CDR2 as SVGAGI. The germline V and J ends were trimmed by 0 bases and 2 bases, with 10 bases remaining between them. The DNA of the CDR3 is TGTGCCAGCAGTTACTCTTCGGGGGCTAACACTGAAGCTTTCTTT. This gives the protein CASSYSSGANTEAFF.

In its sample, this clonotype was seen a few times. This rearrangement joins TRBV7-9 to TRBJ1-1, with 7 bases that match TRBD1. Trimming removed 2 bases from V and 3 bases from J; junction bases left unmatched: 6. The CDR3 is 15 residues long. From germline, CDR1 is SEHNR and CDR2 FQNEAQ (reference sequence). CDR3 sequence reads: CASSLPPQGDTEAFF. The CDR3 DNA reads as TGTGCCAGCAGCTTACCTCCTCAGGGGGACACTGAAGCTTTCTTT.

The chain couples TRBV29-1 to TRBJ2-7, with TRBD1 matching 7 bases. This CDR3 has 13 residues. Germline V gene data show CDR1 as SQVTM and CDR2 as ANQGSEA. After removal of 7 bases from V and 0 bases from J, the junction contained 6 bases not matched to a gene. The CDR3 DNA is TGCAGCGCCACCGGGACAGACTCCTACGAGCAGTACTTC. Translated, it gives CSATGTDSYEQYF.

This clonotype came up many times. The J gene is TRBJ1-5, the V gene TRBV2, with D perhaps matching TRBD1 (6 bases). The CDR3 contains 15 residues. V lost 5 bases and J 2 bases, leaving 13 bases between the germline ends. CDR1 is SNHLY and CDR2 is FYNNEI in the germline V gene. Written as DNA, the CDR3 is TGTGCCAGCAGTCCACAGGGTTTGGGCAATCAGCCCCAGCATTTT. This encodes CASSPQGLGNQPQHF.

The rearrangement links TRBV13 to TRBJ2-5; 7 nucleotides agree with TRBD1. The germline CDR1 and CDR2 sequences are PRHDT and FYEKMQ (reference sequence). The V segment lost 5 bases and the J segment 5 bases; nucleotides outside the gene matches: 14. The CDR3 consists of 16 residues. This CDR3 reads CASSEGQLVRGETQYF. The CDR3 nucleotides read TGTGCCAGCAGCGAGGGACAGCTCGTCAGAGGGGAGACCCAGTACTTC.

The chain joins TRBV20-1 to TRBJ2-7, with D possibly being TRBD1 or TRBD2 (6 bases each). This CDR3 is built from 13 residues. Germline loops: CDR1 DFQATT, CDR2 SNEGSKA (reference sequence). The V end lost 7 bases, the J end lost 2 bases, and 15 bases lay between the germline ends. The CDR3 region is CSVGGIFTYEQYF. The CDR3 bases are TGCAGTGTCGGGGGCATCTTTACCTACGAGCAGTACTTC.

This clonotype was detected ten times or more. The CDR3: CASALAGGPNEQFF. Here the CDR3 DNA reads TGTGCCAGTGCCCTAGCGGGAGGACCAAATGAGCAGTTCTTC. This sequence joins TRBV5-5 and TRBJ2-1, with 11 positions matching TRBD2. CDR1 is SGHKS and CDR2 is YYEKEE in the germline V gene (reference sequence). The J segment lost 7 bases and the V segment lost 8 bases, leaving 8 bases of the junction unmatched. The CDR3 totals 14 residues.

At least ten counts were recorded for this clonotype. The rearrangement joins TRBV27 to TRBJ1-1; D remains unclear. The CDR3 extends over 11 amino acids. Trimming took off 7 bases at V and 1 base at J, with 4 bases between the two ends. Germline V gives CDR1 MNHEY, CDR2 SMNVEV (reference sequence). DNA for the CDR3: TGTGCCAGCAAGCGGAACACTGAAGCTTTCTTT. It is translated as CASKRNTEAFF.

This clonotype has at least ten counts. This chain connects TRBV12-3 or TRBV12-4 to TRBJ2-2; 7 nucleotides match TRBD2. The CDR3 extends over 14 amino acids. V lost 1 base and J lost 7; bases outside the gene matches: 3. The CDR3 DNA is TGTGCCAGCAGTTTAGGGACTAGAGACGGGGAGCTGTTTTTT. As protein: CASSLGTRDGELFF.

A remark on this clonotype: Lacking the conserved final phenylalanine or tryptophan, this CDR3 likely reflects a read error. The rearrangement uses TRBV5-4 and TRBJ2-1; D ambiguous. Trimming took off 2 bases at V and 5 bases at J, with 2 bases between the two ends. This CDR3 contains 11 residues. From germline, CDR1 is SGHNT and CDR2 YYREEE (reference sequence). CDR3 region: CASSLNNEQFL. Written as DNA, the CDR3 is TGTGCCAGCAGCTTAAACAATGAGCAGTTCCTC.

This clonotype was counted many times. This chain uses TRBV12-3 or TRBV12-4 with TRBJ1-4; 10 bases line up with TRBD1. This CDR3 has 15 residues. Losses at the gene ends were 5 bases for V and 4 bases for J; bases not matched to a gene: 4. Written as DNA, the CDR3 is TGTGCCAGCAGTCGACAGGGGGCCCTTAATGAAAAACTGTTTTTT. Its protein product is CASSRQGALNEKLFF.

This clonotype occurred many times. The genes are TRBV27 and TRBJ2-7; the match to TRBD2 covers 12 bases. The germline V gene has CDR1 MNHEY and CDR2 SMNVEV (reference sequence). Trimming took 5 bases from V and 7 from J; bases not matched to a gene: 12. The CDR3 contains 16 residues. The chain's CDR3 is CASSTNLAGGPWEQYF. Here the CDR3 DNA reads TGTGCCAGCAGTACTAATCTAGCGGGAGGGCCTTGGGAGCAGTACTTC.

This clonotype was observed at least ten times. CDR3: CASSQESREAFF. CDR3 DNA sequence: TGTGCCAGCAGCCAAGAATCCCGTGAAGCTTTCTTT. The chain joins TRBV3-1 to TRBJ1-1; D call uncertain. With 0 bases removed from V and 7 bases from J, the gap between germline ends came to 6 bases. Germline loops: CDR1 LGHDT, CDR2 YNNKEL (reference sequence). The length of the CDR3 is 12 residues.

Ten or more counts support this clonotype. V gene TRBV20-1 combines with J gene TRBJ2-4; D perhaps matches TRBD1 (6 bases). The V end was cut by 6 bases, the J end by 6 bases, with 9 bases between. Germline V CDR1 and CDR2: DFQATT, SNEGSKA (reference sequence). The CDR3 consists of 11 residues. In DNA form, the CDR3 reads TGCAGTGCGCCGACAGGAAACATTCAGTACTTC. Translation: CSAPTGNIQYF.

The chain couples TRBV27 to TRBJ2-4, with 12 bases identical to TRBD1. The CDR3 has 14 residues. The trim removed 6 bases at V and 6 bases at J, leaving 3 bases unmatched. The germline CDR1 and CDR2 sequences are MNHEY and SMNVEV (reference sequence). CDR3 amino acids: CASRRDRGRNIQYF. CDR3 nucleotide sequence: TGTGCCAGCAGACGGGACAGGGGGCGAAACATTCAGTACTTC.

This clonotype was detected ten times or more. The V call is TRBV27, the J call TRBJ1-1; D is ambiguous. The CDR3 consists of 15 residues. Between the trimmed V and J ends, which lost 3 bases and 0 bases, there was a span of 11 bases. Germline V CDR1 and CDR2: MNHEY, SMNVEV (reference sequence). The CDR3: CASSFRVGMNTEAFF. The CDR3 bases are TGTGCCAGCAGTTTTCGCGTCGGGATGAACACTGAAGCTTTCTTT.

The chain joins TRBV29-1 to TRBJ1-4; TRBD1 is a possible D gene (6 bases). V was shortened by 6 bases and J by 7 bases, with 21 bases between the two germline ends. Per germline, CDR1 SQVTM and CDR2 ANQGSEA. CDR3 length: 15 amino acids. The CDR3 region is CSVAGGGGVGEKLFF. The CDR3 DNA reads TGCAGCGTCGCCGGGGGTGGGGGCGTCGGTGAAAAACTGTTTTTT. Filled out from reference TRBV29-1 and TRBJ1-4, the complete variable domain reads SAVISQKPSRDICQRGTSLTIQCQVDSQVTMMFWYRQQPGQSLTLIATANQGSEATYESGFVIDKFPISRPNLTFSTLTVSNMSPEDSSIYLCSVAGGGGVGEKLFFGSGTQLSVL.

This clonotype was counted a few times. V gene TRBV7-2 combines with J gene TRBJ2-5; D is possibly TRBD2 (5 bases). V lost 0 bases to trimming and J lost 0 bases, with 5 bases between them. The CDR3 consists of 14 residues. Germline loops: CDR1 SGHTA, CDR2 FQGNSA. The CDR3 bases are TGTGCCAGCAGCTTAGCGGACTACCAAGAGACCCAGTACTTC. Residues: CASSLADYQETQYF.

The gene calls are TRBV7-3 and TRBJ2-1; the match to TRBD2 covers 11 bases. V was clipped by 2 bases and J by 7 bases; unmatched bases: 7. CDR1 and CDR2 from the germline V gene are SGHTA and FQGTGA. The CDR3 loop spans 16 amino acids. The CDR3 is CASSLVGTSGRNEQFF. The CDR3 bases are TGTGCCAGCAGCTTAGTCGGAACTAGCGGGAGAAATGAGCAGTTCTTC. Looking up the rest from reference TRBV7-3 and TRBJ2-1 gives the full variable domain: GAGVSQTPSNKVTEKGKYVELRCDPISGHTALYWYRQSLGQGPEFLIYFQGTGAADDSGLPNDRFFAVRPEGSVSTLKIQRTERGDSAVYLCASSLVGTSGRNEQFFGPGTRLTVL.

This clonotype was detected a few times. This chain connects TRBV18 to TRBJ2-1; 8 bases align to TRBD2. CDR1 is KGHSH and CDR2 is LQKENI in the germline V gene. The CDR3 runs to 13 residues. V gave up 8 bases and J gave up 8 bases; unmatched junction bases: 8. CDR3 sequence reads: CASGSGSGDEQFF. CDR3 nucleotide sequence: TGTGCCAGCGGAAGCGGGAGCGGTGATGAGCAGTTCTTC.

The sample holds many counts of this clonotype. The chain combines TRBV25-1 with TRBJ1-1, with D tentatively TRBD1 (6 bases). Trimming took 4 bases from V and 1 from J, leaving 13 bases between them. CDR3 length equals 15 residues. Germline CDR1 MGHDK, CDR2 SYGVNS. CDR3 nucleotide sequence: TGTGCCAGCAGTGGAGACAGGAGGCAGAACACTGAAGCTTTCTTT. Translated, it gives CASSGDRRQNTEAFF.

The table lists this clonotype with a few counts. J is TRBJ1-4 and V is TRBV6-1; D gene ambiguous. The V end was cut by 5 bases, the J end by 8 bases, with 15 bases between. The CDR3 contains 14 residues. Germline lookup yields CDR1 MNHNS and CDR2 SASEGT. This CDR3 reads CASSLPSRAEKLFF. The CDR3 nucleotides are TGTGCCAGCAGTTTGCCGTCGAGGGCGGAAAAACTGTTTTTT.

The V gene is TRBV3-1, the J gene TRBJ2-2, with D perhaps being TRBD1 or TRBD2 (5 bases each). Trimming took 0 bases from V and 2 from J, leaving 16 bases between them. Per the germline V gene, CDR1 is LGHDT and CDR2 is YNNKEL (reference sequence). This CDR3 has 18 residues. In nucleotides, the CDR3 is TGTGCCAGCAGCCAAGAGATCATCGGGGCGCCCAACACCGGGGAGCTGTTTTTT. Its protein is CASSQEIIGAPNTGELFF.

V and J are TRBV4-1 and TRBJ2-4, with D perhaps matching TRBD1 (6 bases). Trimming took off 3 bases at V and 0 bases at J, with 12 bases between the two ends. Germline V gene lookup returns CDR1 MGHRA and CDR2 YSYEKL. The CDR3 spans 16 residues. DNA for the CDR3: TGCGCCAGCAGCCATCTTCAGGGGTTAGCCAAAAACATTCAGTACTTC. Its translation: CASSHLQGLAKNIQYF.

This clonotype was seen a handful of times. J is TRBJ2-1 and V is TRBV9; D is unclear. Germline CDR1 is SGDLS and CDR2 is YYNGEE. V gave up 3 bases and J gave up 0 bases, with 16 bases separating them. The CDR3 consists of 17 residues. The CDR3 region is CASSALGSGDSYNEQFF. For the CDR3, the DNA is TGTGCCAGCAGCGCCCTAGGGTCAGGTGACTCCTACAATGAGCAGTTCTTC. Drawing the rest from reference TRBV9 and TRBJ2-1, the complete variable domain is DSGVTQTPKHLITATGQRVTLRCSPRSGDLSVYWYQQSLDQGLQFLIQYYNGEERAKGNILERFSAQQFPDLHSELNLSSLELGDSALYFCASSALGSGDSYNEQFFGPGTRLTVL.

This clonotype was picked up many times. Germline is not matched at one junction end, which may reflect a read error. The V call is TRBV5-1, the J call TRBJ2-7; weak D call: TRBD2 (6 bases). Germline CDR1 is SGHRS and CDR2 is YFSETQ. The CDR3 runs 14 residues. The CDR3 loop is CASSLDGGNYAQYF. For the CDR3, the DNA is TGCGCCAGCAGCTTGGACGGAGGGAACTACGCGCAGTACTTC.